Listed below are T cell receptor beta chains from one sample, sequenced in a study of blood T cells in healthy people across ages. MiXCR, applied by TCRdb to the 5' RACE reads, yields one record per CDR3 protein. The data show some 1.7 million distinct CDR3 sequences, 28% seen once. Sequencing input: blood. Receptors originate from a woman aged 25 to 45 in good health. The CDR3 runs from the conserved cysteine through the conserved F or W. Each record gives: clone size, D gene, J gene, V gene, CDR3 DNA, CDR3 protein. The D gene is left open where the match is weak. The listing skips clone size in some rows; elsewhere it reads once, few, many or a size class.

clone_size: many; d_call: TRBD2; j_call: TRBJ2-7; v_call: TRBV7-2; cdr3_nt: TGTGCCAGCAGCTTAGTGACTAGCGGGGGGGAGCAGTACTTC; cdr3_aa: CASSLVTSGGEQYF
clone_size: few; d_call: NA; j_call: TRBJ1-2; v_call: TRBV15; cdr3_nt: TGTGCCACCAGCAGGACGAATTCCGGGGCGTATGGCTACACCTTC; cdr3_aa: CATSRTNSGAYGYTF
clone_size: few; d_call: NA; j_call: TRBJ2-2; v_call: TRBV3-1; cdr3_nt: TGTGCCAGCAGCCGCAGGGAGCGGGAGCTGTTTTTT; cdr3_aa: CASSRRERELFF
clone_size: NA; d_call: TRBD2; j_call: TRBJ2-3; v_call: TRBV7-2; cdr3_nt: TGTGCCAGCTCCCCTGGCGGGGGGGCTTGGGGTACGCAGTATTTT; cdr3_aa: CASSPGGGAWGTQYF
clone_size: many; d_call: TRBD2; j_call: TRBJ2-7; v_call: TRBV4-3; cdr3_nt: TGCGCCAGCAGCCAAGATCGAGCGGGAGGGGGCTACGAGCAGTACTTC; cdr3_aa: CASSQDRAGGGYEQYF
clone_size: NA; d_call: NA; j_call: TRBJ2-1; v_call: TRBV2; cdr3_nt: TGTGCCAGCAAGACCGGGGACAATGAGCAGTTCTTC; cdr3_aa: CASKTGDNEQFF
clone_size: NA; d_call: NA; j_call: TRBJ2-2; v_call: TRBV6-6; cdr3_nt: TGTGCCAGCAGTTACTCAGACAGGGAGGGCACCGGGGAGCTGTTTTTT; cdr3_aa: CASSYSDREGTGELFF
clone_size: few; d_call: TRBD1; j_call: TRBJ1-5; v_call: TRBV7-2; cdr3_nt: TGTGCCAGCAGCTTCACAGGGGGCGCGCAGCCCCAGCATTTT; cdr3_aa: CASSFTGGAQPQHF
clone_size: NA; d_call: TRBD1; j_call: TRBJ2-1; v_call: TRBV6-6; cdr3_nt: TGTGCCAGCAGATTAAGGGCCGGGACAGGACCATACAATGAGCAGTTCTTC; cdr3_aa: CASRLRAGTGPYNEQFF
clone_size: NA; d_call: NA; j_call: TRBJ2-1; v_call: TRBV7-9; cdr3_nt: TGTGCCAGCAGCCTCGATCGGGGCAGATTCTACAATGAGCAGTTCTTC; cdr3_aa: CASSLDRGRFYNEQFF
clone_size: NA; d_call: NA; j_call: TRBJ2-7; v_call: TRBV20-1; cdr3_nt: TGCAGTGCTGGGAGTAACAAGGTCCCCTACGAGCAGTACTTC; cdr3_aa: CSAGSNKVPYEQYF
clone_size: NA; d_call: NA; j_call: TRBJ1-1; v_call: TRBV5-1; cdr3_nt: TGCGCCAGCAGCTTGGGGGGCACAGGTTTGCCTGAAGCTTTCTTT; cdr3_aa: CASSLGGTGLPEAFF
clone_size: many; d_call: TRBD2; j_call: TRBJ2-7; v_call: TRBV7-9; cdr3_nt: TGTGCCAGCAGCTTAACGGGGAGGGCCATATCTTCCTACGAGCAGTACTTC; cdr3_aa: CASSLTGRAISSYEQYF
clone_size: many; d_call: TRBD2; j_call: TRBJ2-7; v_call: TRBV20-1; cdr3_nt: TGCAGTGCTGCACTAGCGGGAGTGACATCCTACGAGCAGTACTTC; cdr3_aa: CSAALAGVTSYEQYF
clone_size: NA; d_call: NA; j_call: TRBJ1-3; v_call: TRBV20-1; cdr3_nt: TGCAGTGCCCCTCGAGGGGGTGGAAACACCATATATTTT; cdr3_aa: CSAPRGGGNTIYF
clone_size: few; d_call: NA; j_call: TRBJ2-1; v_call: TRBV27; cdr3_nt: TGTGCCAGCCGTTCGGGGCCTTCCTACAATGAGCAGTTCTTC; cdr3_aa: CASRSGPSYNEQFF
clone_size: many; d_call: NA; j_call: TRBJ2-7; v_call: TRBV7-9; cdr3_nt: TGTGCCAGCAGCAAGACTACCAGCTCCTACGAGCAGTACTTC; cdr3_aa: CASSKTTSSYEQYF
clone_size: NA; d_call: TRBD2; j_call: TRBJ2-1; v_call: TRBV4-3; cdr3_nt: TGCGCCAGCAGCCAAGGAGGGAGCGGGAGCTACAATGAGCAGTTCTTC; cdr3_aa: CASSQGGSGSYNEQFF
clone_size: few; d_call: TRBD2; j_call: TRBJ2-7; v_call: TRBV5-1; cdr3_nt: TGCGCCAGCAGCTTTAGGCGGGAGAACTACGAGCAGTACTTC; cdr3_aa: CASSFRRENYEQYF
clone_size: NA; d_call: NA; j_call: TRBJ2-5; v_call: TRBV12-3/TRBV12-4; cdr3_nt: TGTGCCAGCAGTTTTGGTGGATTGGACCCGCGGGAGACCCAGTACTTC; cdr3_aa: CASSFGGLDPRETQYF
clone_size: NA; d_call: TRBD2; j_call: TRBJ2-1; v_call: TRBV4-3; cdr3_nt: TGCGCCAGCAGCCAAGGCCCGGGACTAGCCAATGAGCAGTTCTTC; cdr3_aa: CASSQGPGLANEQFF
clone_size: few; d_call: NA; j_call: TRBJ2-5; v_call: TRBV7-2; cdr3_nt: TGTGCCAGCAGCGGAGACTTGGGGGAGACCCAGTACTTC; cdr3_aa: CASSGDLGETQYF
clone_size: NA; d_call: TRBD1; j_call: TRBJ1-5; v_call: TRBV7-2; cdr3_nt: TGTGCCAGCAGCTTAGTAGGGACAGGGATGCATCAGCCCCAGCATTTT; cdr3_aa: CASSLVGTGMHQPQHF
clone_size: few; d_call: NA; j_call: TRBJ1-5; v_call: TRBV7-2; cdr3_nt: TGTGCCAGCAGCTTCGGGAGGACTCAGCCCCAGCATTTT; cdr3_aa: CASSFGRTQPQHF
clone_size: NA; d_call: TRBD1; j_call: TRBJ1-1; v_call: TRBV30; cdr3_nt: TGTGCCCGGAGACAGGGAATGAGCACTGAAGCTTTCTTT; cdr3_aa: CARRQGMSTEAFF
clone_size: many; d_call: NA; j_call: TRBJ2-1; v_call: TRBV5-1; cdr3_nt: TGCGCCAGCAGCTTGGATTACTTGGGCGAGAACAATGAGCAGTTCTTC; cdr3_aa: CASSLDYLGENNEQFF
clone_size: NA; d_call: NA; j_call: TRBJ1-1; v_call: TRBV29-1; cdr3_nt: TGCAGCGGTAGACAGGAGAACACTGAAGCTTTCTTT; cdr3_aa: CSGRQENTEAFF
clone_size: NA; d_call: NA; j_call: TRBJ2-1; v_call: TRBV6-5; cdr3_nt: TGTGCCAGCAGTCCCCTCGGGCTCCGCTCCTACAATGAGCAGTTCTTC; cdr3_aa: CASSPLGLRSYNEQFF
clone_size: few; d_call: NA; j_call: TRBJ1-6; v_call: TRBV11-1; cdr3_nt: TGTGCCAGCAGCCCCGACCCGGGGCTGGACTTCACCTTAAGCCAGAATTCACCCCTCCACTTT; cdr3_aa: CASSPDPGLDFTLSQNSPLHF
clone_size: few; d_call: TRBD1; j_call: TRBJ1-2; v_call: TRBV12-3/TRBV12-4; cdr3_nt: TGTGCCAGCAGTATGACAGGGGCCTATGGCTACACCTTC; cdr3_aa: CASSMTGAYGYTF
clone_size: NA; d_call: NA; j_call: TRBJ2-1; v_call: TRBV6-6; cdr3_nt: TGTGCCAGCAGCTACTACTCCGGCAATGAGCAGTTCTTC; cdr3_aa: CASSYYSGNEQFF
clone_size: few; d_call: NA; j_call: TRBJ2-3; v_call: TRBV29-1; cdr3_nt: TGCAGCGTTGAGGAGGGGGCGCCCACAGATACGCAGTATTTT; cdr3_aa: CSVEEGAPTDTQYF
clone_size: NA; d_call: NA; j_call: TRBJ1-5; v_call: TRBV6-1; cdr3_nt: TGTGCCAGCAGCGTTGTAGCGGTTCAGCCCCAGCATTTT; cdr3_aa: CASSVVAVQPQHF
clone_size: many; d_call: TRBD2; j_call: TRBJ2-1; v_call: TRBV12-3/TRBV12-4; cdr3_nt: TGTGCCAGCAGTTTACCCCTAGCGGGGGGTGAGCAGTTCTTC; cdr3_aa: CASSLPLAGGEQFF
clone_size: few; d_call: NA; j_call: TRBJ2-1; v_call: TRBV7-2; cdr3_nt: TGTGCCAGCAGCTTTAGGGGCAACTCCTACAATGAGCAGTTCTTC; cdr3_aa: CASSFRGNSYNEQFF
clone_size: many; d_call: NA; j_call: TRBJ2-7; v_call: TRBV12-3/TRBV12-4; cdr3_nt: TGTGCCAGCATCCTCCCTATAATAGCGCGCCGATACGAGCAGTACTTC; cdr3_aa: CASILPIIARRYEQYF
clone_size: few; d_call: TRBD2; j_call: TRBJ2-1; v_call: TRBV13; cdr3_nt: TGTGCCAGCAGCGGCGTAGCGGGAGGGGACCCTCTTGATGAGCAGTTCTTC; cdr3_aa: CASSGVAGGDPLDEQFF
clone_size: NA; d_call: NA; j_call: TRBJ2-3; v_call: TRBV30; cdr3_nt: TGTGCCTGGAGGGTACAGAGCACAGATACGCAGTATTTT; cdr3_aa: CAWRVQSTDTQYF
clone_size: NA; d_call: TRBD2; j_call: TRBJ2-5; v_call: TRBV9; cdr3_nt: TGTGCCAGCAGCGCGGGACTAGCGGGAGGGCTTGTGAGGACCCAGTACTTC; cdr3_aa: CASSAGLAGGLVRTQYF
clone_size: few; d_call: TRBD2; j_call: TRBJ2-1; v_call: TRBV7-2; cdr3_nt: TGTGCCAGCAGGACACCGGGGGGCTCCTACAATGAGCAGTTCTTC; cdr3_aa: CASRTPGGSYNEQFF
clone_size: few; d_call: NA; j_call: TRBJ1-1; v_call: TRBV5-1; cdr3_nt: TGCGCCAGCAGGGGTTACACTGAAGCTTTCTTT; cdr3_aa: CASRGYTEAFF
clone_size: few; d_call: TRBD2; j_call: TRBJ2-2; v_call: TRBV5-4; cdr3_nt: TGTGCCAGCAGCGCGGGGGTCAGGGTCACCGGGGAGCTGTTTTTT; cdr3_aa: CASSAGVRVTGELFF
clone_size: NA; d_call: TRBD1; j_call: TRBJ1-1; v_call: TRBV10-1; cdr3_nt: TGCGCCAGCAGCGATTCCGGGACAGGGCTAGGGAACACTGAAGCTTTCTTT; cdr3_aa: CASSDSGTGLGNTEAFF
clone_size: NA; d_call: NA; j_call: TRBJ2-5; v_call: TRBV29-1; cdr3_nt: TGCAGCGCCCGCGGGACCCCCAAGGAGGAGACCCAGTACTTC; cdr3_aa: CSARGTPKEETQYF
clone_size: NA; d_call: NA; j_call: TRBJ2-5; v_call: TRBV6-2/TRBV6-3; cdr3_nt: TGTGCCAGCAGGAGACAGTTAAACAATGAGCAGTACTTC; cdr3_aa: CASRRQLNNEQYF
clone_size: NA; d_call: NA; j_call: TRBJ2-4; v_call: TRBV29-1; cdr3_nt: TGCAGAGTGAAAACACGACTAGCCAAAAACATTCAGTACTTC; cdr3_aa: CRVKTRLAKNIQYF